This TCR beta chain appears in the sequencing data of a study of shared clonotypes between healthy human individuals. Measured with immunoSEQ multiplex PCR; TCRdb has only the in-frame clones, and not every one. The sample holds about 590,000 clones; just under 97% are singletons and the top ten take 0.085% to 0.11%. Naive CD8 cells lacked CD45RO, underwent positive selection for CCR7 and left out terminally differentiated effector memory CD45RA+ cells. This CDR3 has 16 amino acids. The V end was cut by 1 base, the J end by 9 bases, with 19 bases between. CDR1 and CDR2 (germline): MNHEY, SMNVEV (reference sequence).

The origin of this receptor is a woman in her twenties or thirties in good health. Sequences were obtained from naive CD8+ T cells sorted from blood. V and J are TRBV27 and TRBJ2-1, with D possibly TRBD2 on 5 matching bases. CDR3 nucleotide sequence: TGTGCCAGCAGTTTATACCCCTCAAGGCCGGAGGTTGAGCAGTTCTTC. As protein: CASSLYPSRPEVEQFF.